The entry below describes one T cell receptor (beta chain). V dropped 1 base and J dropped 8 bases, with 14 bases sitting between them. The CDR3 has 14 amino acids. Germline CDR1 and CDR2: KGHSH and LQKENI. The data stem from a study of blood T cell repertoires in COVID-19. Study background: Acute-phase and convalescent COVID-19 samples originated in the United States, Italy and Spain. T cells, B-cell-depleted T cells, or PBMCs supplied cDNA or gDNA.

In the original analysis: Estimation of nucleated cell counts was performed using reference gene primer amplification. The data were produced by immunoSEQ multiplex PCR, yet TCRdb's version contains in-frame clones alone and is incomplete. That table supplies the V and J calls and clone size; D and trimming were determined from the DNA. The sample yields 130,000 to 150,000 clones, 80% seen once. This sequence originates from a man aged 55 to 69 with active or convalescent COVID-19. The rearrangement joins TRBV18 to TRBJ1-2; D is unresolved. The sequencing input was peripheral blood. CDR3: CASSPQRREGGYTF. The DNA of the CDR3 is TGTGCCAGCTCACCACAGCGGCGAGAAGGGGGCTACACCTTC. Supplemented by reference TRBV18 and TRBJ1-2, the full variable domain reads NAGVMQNPRHLVRRRGQEARLRCSPMKGHSHVYWYRQLPEEGLKFMVYLQKENIIDESGMPKERFSAEFPKEGPSILRIQQVVRGDSAAYFCASSPQRREGGYTFGSGTRLTVV.